These T cell receptor beta chains were read from a single sample in a study of blood T cells in healthy people across ages. TCRdb redid the calling of the 5' RACE reads with MiXCR, one entry per CDR3 protein. The sample holds approximately 1.5 million distinct CDR3 sequences, approximately 32% seen once. Sequences were obtained from blood. The origin of the receptors is a woman aged 25 to 39 in good health. The CDR3 runs from the conserved cysteine through the conserved F or W. D genes are given only for firm matches. Clone size is stated in some rows and not others, as once, few, many or a class when expanded.

size: .
V: TRBV27
D: TRBD1
J: TRBJ2-5
DNA: TGTGCCGCCGGGACAGGCATCCGAGAGACCCAGTACTTC
CDR3: CAAGTGIRETQYF

size: .
V: TRBV28
D: TRBD2
J: TRBJ2-1
DNA: TGTGCCAGCAGGCCTGGTTCTAGCGGGCAGTTCTTC
CDR3: CASRPGSSGQFF

size: .
V: TRBV7-8
D: .
J: TRBJ1-2
DNA: TGTGCCAGCAGCAAAGACAGGACCATCTGGTGGAACTATGGCTACACCTTC
CDR3: CASSKDRTIWWNYGYTF

size: .
V: TRBV20-1
D: .
J: TRBJ2-7
DNA: TGCAGTGCTAGCCGCGGGGTAAGAGAGGCCCAGTACTTC
CDR3: CSASRGVREAQYF

size: .
V: TRBV5-1
D: TRBD1
J: TRBJ1-2
DNA: TGCGCCAGCAGCCCGGGACAGACCCTTAACTATGGCTACACCTTC
CDR3: CASSPGQTLNYGYTF

size: few
V: TRBV28
D: .
J: TRBJ1-5
DNA: TGTGCCAGCAAGGAGGGGGTCATCAGCAATCAGCCCCAGCATTTT
CDR3: CASKEGVISNQPQHF

size: few
V: TRBV4-1
D: .
J: TRBJ1-2
DNA: TGCGCCAGCAGCCAAGACGGCAATAACTATGGCTACACCTTC
CDR3: CASSQDGNNYGYTF

size: .
V: TRBV7-3
D: .
J: TRBJ2-1
DNA: TGTGCCAGCAGCTCCACGGGACAAAACAATGAGCAGTTCTTC
CDR3: CASSSTGQNNEQFF

size: .
V: TRBV18
D: .
J: TRBJ1-5
DNA: TGTGCCAGCTCACCATACAGGGACAATCAGCCCCAGCATTTT
CDR3: CASSPYRDNQPQHF

size: .
V: TRBV5-1
D: .
J: TRBJ2-1
DNA: TGCGCCAGCAGCGTCACCCCGGGCATCGATGAGCAGTTCTTC
CDR3: CASSVTPGIDEQFF

size: .
V: TRBV12-3/TRBV12-4
D: TRBD1
J: TRBJ2-7
DNA: TGTGCCAGCAGTCCATGGTCAGGGGGCGAGTACGAGCAGTACTTC
CDR3: CASSPWSGGEYEQYF

size: few
V: TRBV20-1
D: TRBD2
J: TRBJ2-7
DNA: TGCAGTGCTAGAGCTAGCGGGGGGTCCTACGAGCAGTACTTC
CDR3: CSARASGGSYEQYF

size: few
V: TRBV28
D: TRBD2
J: TRBJ2-1
DNA: TGTGCCAGCAGTTTACCGGGACTAGCGAACAATGAGCAGTTCTTC
CDR3: CASSLPGLANNEQFF

size: .
V: TRBV7-2
D: .
J: TRBJ1-5
DNA: TGTGCCAGCAGTCCTAGACAGCGCAATCAGCCCCAGCATTTT
CDR3: CASSPRQRNQPQHF

size: .
V: TRBV20-1
D: TRBD1
J: TRBJ2-5
DNA: TGCAGTGCCCTACAGACAGGGGGCGCGGGAGAGACCCAGTACTTC
CDR3: CSALQTGGAGETQYF

size: few
V: TRBV6-5
D: .
J: TRBJ2-5
DNA: TGTGCCAGCAACCCGCGGGGAGTGGGAGAGACCCAGTACTTC
CDR3: CASNPRGVGETQYF

size: few
V: TRBV5-1
D: TRBD2
J: TRBJ2-2
DNA: TGCGCCAGCAATCCTCAGCTAGCGGGACCCACCGGGGAGCTGTTTTTT
CDR3: CASNPQLAGPTGELFF

size: many
V: TRBV6-1
D: .
J: TRBJ2-7
DNA: TGTGCCAGCAGTGCGGGGGTACGAGAGCAGTACTTC
CDR3: CASSAGVREQYF

size: .
V: TRBV6-6
D: .
J: TRBJ1-5
DNA: TGTGCCAGCAGCCTGCCGGGGGGCAATCAGCCCCAGCATTTT
CDR3: CASSLPGGNQPQHF

size: few
V: TRBV30
D: .
J: TRBJ2-1
DNA: TGTGCCTGGAGCGGGAAGAAATACAATGAGCAGTTCTTC
CDR3: CAWSGKKYNEQFF

size: .
V: TRBV12-3/TRBV12-4
D: .
J: TRBJ1-6
DNA: TGTGCCAGCAGTTTTGGTGTGGGGTCCTCCTATAATTCACCCCTCCACTTT
CDR3: CASSFGVGSSYNSPLHF

size: .
V: TRBV5-5
D: .
J: TRBJ2-3
DNA: TGTGCCAGCAGCTTGGACCCACGACAGGGAGGAACGCAGTATTTT
CDR3: CASSLDPRQGGTQYF

size: few
V: TRBV6-1
D: .
J: TRBJ2-1
DNA: TGTGCCAGCAGTCCCGTCATTAATGGTGAGCAGTTCTTC
CDR3: CASSPVINGEQFF

size: few
V: TRBV6-6
D: .
J: TRBJ2-4
DNA: TGTGCCAGCAGTTTGGGGCACGGAAACATTCAGTACTTC
CDR3: CASSLGHGNIQYF

size: .
V: TRBV27
D: .
J: TRBJ1-4
DNA: TGTGCCAGCAGTCTATCTTCGGCCGGGAAACTGTTTTTT
CDR3: CASSLSSAGKLFF

size: many
V: TRBV12-3/TRBV12-4
D: .
J: TRBJ2-5
DNA: TGTGCCAGCAGCAAAGGTCTTCTGCAAGAGACCCAGTACTTC
CDR3: CASSKGLLQETQYF

size: .
V: TRBV20-1
D: TRBD1
J: TRBJ1-6
DNA: TGCAGTGCTAGGGACAGGGGCGGCTCACCCCTCCACTTT
CDR3: CSARDRGGSPLHF